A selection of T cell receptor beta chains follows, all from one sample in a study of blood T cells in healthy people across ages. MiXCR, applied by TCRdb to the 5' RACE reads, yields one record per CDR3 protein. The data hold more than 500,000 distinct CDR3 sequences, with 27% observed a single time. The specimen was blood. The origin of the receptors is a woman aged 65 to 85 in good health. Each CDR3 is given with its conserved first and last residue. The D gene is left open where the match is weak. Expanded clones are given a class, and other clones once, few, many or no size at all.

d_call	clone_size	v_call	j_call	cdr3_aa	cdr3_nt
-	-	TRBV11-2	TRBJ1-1	CASSLVGGVTEAFF	TGTGCCAGCAGCTTAGTGGGGGGCGTCACTGAAGCTTTCTTT
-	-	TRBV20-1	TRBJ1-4	CSARQTATNEKLFF	TGCAGTGCCCGACAGACTGCAACTAATGAAAAACTGTTTTTT
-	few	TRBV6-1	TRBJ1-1	CASSVEGRGTEAFF	TGTGCCAGCAGTGTGGAAGGGAGGGGCACTGAAGCTTTCTTT
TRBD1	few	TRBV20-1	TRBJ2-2	CSARLQGAGNTGELFF	TGCAGTGCTAGACTACAGGGGGCGGGGAACACCGGGGAGCTGTTTTTT
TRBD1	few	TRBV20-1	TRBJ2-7	CSSHPGTGSYEQYF	TGCAGCTCCCATCCCGGGACAGGGTCCTACGAGCAGTACTTC
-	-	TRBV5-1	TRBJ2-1	CASSSGDTYNEQFF	TGCGCCAGCAGCTCGGGGGACACCTACAATGAGCAGTTCTTC
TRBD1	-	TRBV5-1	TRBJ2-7	CASRSTGENEQYF	TGCGCCAGCAGATCGACAGGGGAGAACGAGCAGTACTTC
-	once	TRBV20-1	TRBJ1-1	CSATARRAEAFF	TGCAGTGCTACCGCCAGGCGCGCTGAAGCTTTCTTT
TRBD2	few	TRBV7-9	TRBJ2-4	CASSEGLAGGTKNIQYF	TGTGCCAGCAGCGAGGGACTAGCGGGGGGGACCAAAAACATTCAGTACTTC
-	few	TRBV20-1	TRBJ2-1	CSARATLSNSYNEQFF	TGCAGTGCTAGAGCCACGCTATCCAACTCCTACAATGAGCAGTTCTTC
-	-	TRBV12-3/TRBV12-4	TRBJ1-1	CASSAQGWTEAFF	TGTGCCAGTAGTGCGCAGGGTTGGACTGAAGCTTTCTTT
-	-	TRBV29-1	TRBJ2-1	CSVESWANEQFF	TGCAGCGTTGAATCGTGGGCCAATGAGCAGTTCTTC
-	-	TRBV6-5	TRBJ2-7	CASHGSETGNYEQYF	TGTGCCAGCCACGGGAGCGAGACAGGGAACTACGAGCAGTACTTC
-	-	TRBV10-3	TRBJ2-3	CAISTRVGGTDTQYF	TGTGCCATCAGTACGAGGGTTGGGGGCACAGATACGCAGTATTTT
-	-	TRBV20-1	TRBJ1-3	CSAIPGANSGNTIYF	TGCAGTGCTATCCCTGGGGCGAACTCTGGAAACACCATATATTTT
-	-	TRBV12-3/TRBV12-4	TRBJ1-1	CASEYSSSTEAFF	TGTGCCAGCGAGTATTCATCGAGCACTGAAGCTTTCTTT
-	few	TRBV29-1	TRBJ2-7	CSVNDGAYEQYF	TGCAGCGTTAACGATGGAGCCTACGAGCAGTACTTC
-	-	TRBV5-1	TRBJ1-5	CASSLRQRASLGNQPQHF	TGCGCCAGCAGCTTGAGACAGAGGGCATCTCTGGGCAATCAGCCCCAGCATTTT
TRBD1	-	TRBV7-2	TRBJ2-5	CASSLVGTGPQETQYF	TGTGCCAGCAGCTTAGTCGGGACAGGGCCCCAAGAGACCCAGTACTTC
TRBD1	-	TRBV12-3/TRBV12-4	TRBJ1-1	CASSGVGQGRTEAFF	TGTGCCAGCAGTGGAGTCGGACAGGGGAGAACTGAAGCTTTCTTT
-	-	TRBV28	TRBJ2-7	CASSFTLVGLSYEQYF	TGTGCCAGCAGTTTTACCCTAGTGGGGCTCTCCTACGAGCAGTACTTC
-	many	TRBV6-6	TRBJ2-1	CASRDNEQFF	TGTGCCAGCAGGGACAATGAGCAGTTCTTC
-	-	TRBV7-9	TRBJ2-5	CASSLSEYQETQYF	TGTGCCAGCAGCTTATCTGAGTACCAAGAGACCCAGTACTTC
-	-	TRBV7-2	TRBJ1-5	CASSRTGSYSNQPQHF	TGTGCCAGCAGCAGAACAGGGTCCTATAGCAATCAGCCCCAGCATTTT
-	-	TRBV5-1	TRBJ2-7	CASSFMYEQYF	TGCGCCAGCAGCTTTATGTACGAGCAGTACTTC
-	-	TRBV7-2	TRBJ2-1	CASSSTPLVEQFF	TGTGCCAGCAGCTCAACCCCTTTGGTTGAGCAGTTCTTC
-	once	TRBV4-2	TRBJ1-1	CASSQPSQDKNGAFF	TGTGCCAGCAGCCAACCTTCCCAGGATAAGAACGGAGCTTTCTTT
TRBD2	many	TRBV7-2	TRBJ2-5	CASSFQRGQETQYF	TGTGCCAGCAGCTTCCAGCGGGGGCAAGAGACCCAGTACTTC
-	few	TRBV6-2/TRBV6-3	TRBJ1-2	CASSFELSGYTF	TGTGCCAGCAGTTTCGAGTTGTCGGGCTACACCTTC
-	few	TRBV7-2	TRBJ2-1	CASSISASSYNEQFF	TGTGCCAGCAGCATTAGCGCGAGCTCCTACAATGAGCAGTTCTTC
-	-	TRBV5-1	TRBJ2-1	CASSSQVRATNEQFF	TGCGCCAGCAGCTCACAGGTGAGGGCTACCAATGAGCAGTTCTTC
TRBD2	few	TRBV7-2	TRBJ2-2	CASSFPGGHGELFF	TGTGCCAGCAGCTTTCCGGGGGGGCACGGGGAGCTGTTTTTT
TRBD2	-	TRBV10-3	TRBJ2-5	CAISERSGGSETQYF	TGTGCCATCAGTGAAAGGAGCGGGGGTTCAGAGACCCAGTACTTC
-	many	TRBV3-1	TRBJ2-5	CASSPDLEETQYF	TGTGCCAGCAGCCCCGACCTTGAAGAGACCCAGTACTTC
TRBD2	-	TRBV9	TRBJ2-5	CASSAAGGQETQYF	TGTGCCAGCAGCGCGGCGGGGGGGCAAGAGACCCAGTACTTC
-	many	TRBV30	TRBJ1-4	CAWSVRGEKLFF	TGTGCCTGGAGTGTACGGGGGGAAAAACTGTTTTTT